These T cell receptor beta chains were read from a single sample in a study of CD4 T cells in relation to SARS-CoV-2 and coronaviruses. This table comes from immunoSEQ multiplex PCR, and its TCRdb copy is limited to in-frame clones, with some not included. Of about 20,000 clones listed, about 70% are singletons. These receptors have no identified antigens. Sequencing was carried out using CD4+ T cells from PBMCs, cultured in vitro. The receptors here all came from a human donor in good health. CDR3s include the opening cysteine and the closing phenylalanine or tryptophan. A D gene is named only where the DNA matches it firmly. Expanded clones are given a class, and other clones once, few, many or no size at all.

V gene	J gene	clone size	D gene	CDR3 DNA	CDR3 protein
TRBV15	TRBJ1-3	once	.	TGTGCCACCAGCAGAGGCAGGGGTGGAAACACCATATATTTT	CATSRGRGGNTIYF
TRBV5-1	TRBJ1-4	few	.	TGCGCCAGCAGCTCGAGGGACGGAAATGAAAAACTGTTTTTT	CASSSRDGNEKLFF
TRBV11-2	TRBJ1-5	.	.	TGTGCCAGCAGCTTAGCCCCCCTACCGGGGGGTACTCAGCCCCAGCATTTT	CASSLAPLPGGTQPQHF
TRBV7-9	TRBJ1-2	.	.	TGTGCCAGCAGCTTGGACAGCGTAGGGTATGGCTACACCTTC	CASSLDSVGYGYTF
TRBV5-6	TRBJ1-2	.	.	TGTGCCAGCAGCCTTGGGACTGCTAGGGACTATGGCTACACCTTC	CASSLGTARDYGYTF
TRBV6-1	TRBJ1-4	.	.	TGTGCCAGCAGTGGGGGGGGCAGGGTCACTAATGAAAAACTGTTTTTT	CASSGGGRVTNEKLFF
TRBV5-4	TRBJ2-3	.	.	TGTGCCAGCAGCTTGGAGGTCCTGGGGGCGGCAGATACGCAGTATTTT	CASSLEVLGAADTQYF
TRBV15	TRBJ1-2	.	.	TGTGCCACCAGCAGAGATCTCGGAGACTTCTATGGCTACACCTTC	CATSRDLGDFYGYTF
TRBV6-2/TRBV6-3	TRBJ2-1	.	.	TGTGCCAGCAGTTCCCACAGCGGGGAGCAGTTCTTC	CASSSHSGEQFF
TRBV7-8	TRBJ2-1	.	.	TGTGCCAGCAGCTCCAGTACGGGGTTCTACAATGAGCAGTTCTTC	CASSSSTGFYNEQFF
TRBV4-3	TRBJ1-6	few	.	TGCGCCAGCAGCCAAGATAGGGCAGTTAATAATTCACCCCTCCACTTT	CASSQDRAVNNSPLHF
TRBV28	TRBJ2-7	.	.	TGTGCCAGCAGTCCTTTGTACGAGCAGTACTTC	CASSPLYEQYF
TRBV4-1	TRBJ1-3	.	.	TGCGCCAGCGGGGGCTCTGGAAACACCATATATTTT	CASGGSGNTIYF
TRBV10-3	TRBJ2-3	.	TRBD2	TGTGCCAACAGTGACGGGAGGGCCTCGGATACGCAGTATTTT	CANSDGRASDTQYF
TRBV5-5	TRBJ1-2	.	TRBD1	TGTGCCAGCAGCTGGGGACAGAATCAGAACTATGGCTACACCTTC	CASSWGQNQNYGYTF
TRBV6-5	TRBJ1-3	.	TRBD1	TGTGCCAGCAGCCGACAGGGCTCTGGAAACACCATATATTTT	CASSRQGSGNTIYF
TRBV3-1/TRBV3-2	TRBJ2-7	.	.	TGTGCCAGCAGCCCCCGCATAGGAGTTGAGCAGTACTTC	CASSPRIGVEQYF
TRBV7-9	TRBJ2-7	.	.	TGTGCCAGCAGCTTTGAGAGGGAAGGGGGCGAGCAGTACTTC	CASSFEREGGEQYF
TRBV4-1	TRBJ2-1	.	TRBD2	TGCGCCAGCAGACTAGGGCGGACTAGCGGGCCCCTCAAAGACAATGAGCAGTTCTTC	CASRLGRTSGPLKDNEQFF
TRBV7-9	TRBJ2-7	once	.	TGTGCCAGCAGCCCTCGGGGTAGCGAGCAGTACTTC	CASSPRGSEQYF
TRBV19	TRBJ1-2	.	TRBD1	TGTGCAATAAGCGGTCCTACAGGGGGCGTCTATGGCTACACCTTC	CAISGPTGGVYGYTF
TRBV5-1	TRBJ1-1	.	.	TGCGCCAGCAGCTTAATACCGGGTAACACTGAAGCTTTCTTT	CASSLIPGNTEAFF
TRBV10-3	TRBJ1-3	.	.	TGTGCCATCAGTGGGACCCGAAACACCATATATTTT	CAISGTRNTIYF
TRBV7-6	TRBJ1-4	few	TRBD1	TGTGCCAGCAGCTCCGCTGGAGGACAGGGGTATGAAAAACTGTTTTTT	CASSSAGGQGYEKLFF